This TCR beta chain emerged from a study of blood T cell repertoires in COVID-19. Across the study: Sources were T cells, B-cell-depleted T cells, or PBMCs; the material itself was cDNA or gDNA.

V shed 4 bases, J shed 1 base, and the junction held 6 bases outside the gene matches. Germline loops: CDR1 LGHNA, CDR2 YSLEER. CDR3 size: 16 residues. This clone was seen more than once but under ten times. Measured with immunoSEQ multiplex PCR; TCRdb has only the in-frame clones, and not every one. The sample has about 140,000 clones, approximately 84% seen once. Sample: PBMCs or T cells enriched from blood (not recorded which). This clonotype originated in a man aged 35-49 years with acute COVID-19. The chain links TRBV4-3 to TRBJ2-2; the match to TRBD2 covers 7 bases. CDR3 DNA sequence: TGCGCCAGCAGCCGGTCACTAGCGCGGAACACCGGGGAGCTGTTTTTT. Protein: CASSRSLARNTGELFF.